This T cell receptor beta chain was recorded in a study of OX40 agonist ivuxolimab in advanced cancers. Study information: Each dose-escalation patient presented with hepatocellular carcinoma, melanoma, renal cell or head and neck cancer.

Clones were read by immunoSEQ multiplex PCR, and TCRdb kept only the in-frame ones, dropping some. The sample has tens of thousands of clones; about 91% are singletons. As to this clone: One end of the junction is discordant with germline, which a read error may explain. Other DNA sequences in the same sample also yield this CDR3.

The CDR3 length is 13 residues. CDR1 is SGHTA and CDR2 is FQGNSA in the germline V gene. The receptor was derived from an adult with an advanced solid tumor such as melanoma, head and neck, liver or kidney cancer. The V call is TRBV7-2, the J call TRBJ2-7, with D maybe TRBD1 (5 bases). The material sequenced was CD4+ or CD8+ T cells sorted from blood, taken in a trial of the OX40 agonist ivuxolimab. The DNA of the CDR3 is TGCGCCAGCAGCAGGAATGGGGCACTCGAGCAGTACTTC. It specifies CASSRNGALEQYF.